This T cell receptor beta chain was recorded in a study of T cell changes during pregnancy in multiple sclerosis (dated by TCRdb to between 2017 and 2020). Looking at the study overall: In women with multiple sclerosis, the researchers looked at how the T cell repertoire shifted as pregnancy progressed.

Note on this clone: No cognate antigen has been identified for it. Base qualities are not recorded, but no much larger clone differs from it by a single base.

The germline V gene (reference sequence) specifies SGHNT as CDR1 and YYREEE as CDR2. Spanning cysteine to phenylalanine, the CDR3 consists of 12 amino acids. The DNA shown is the 36-base CDR3, in frame from base 1. V loses 2 bases of germline sequence and J loses 6 bases, and the interval between the two ends is 9 bases. The method behind the library was the immunoSEQ multiplex PCR assay. TCRdb retrieved this table from immuneACCESS and kept in-frame rearrangements only. Not all clones are present; in checked studies, unresolved V genes account for under half, and no reason is known for the remainder. The sample has approximately 30,000 clones on record, around 89% of them singletons. The top ten clonotypes cover around 10% of the sample.

This material consisted of CD8+ T cells from peripheral blood mononuclear cells, taken in the third trimester of pregnancy. The chain was built from TRBV5-4 and TRBJ2-7, with TRBD2 perhaps the D gene, on 5 matching bases. This TCR was recovered from a female donor with multiple sclerosis, enrolled in a pregnancy study. CDR3 sequence: CASSFGVTEQYF. In nucleotides, the sequence is TGTGCCAGCAGCTTCGGGGTAACCGAGCAGTACTTC.